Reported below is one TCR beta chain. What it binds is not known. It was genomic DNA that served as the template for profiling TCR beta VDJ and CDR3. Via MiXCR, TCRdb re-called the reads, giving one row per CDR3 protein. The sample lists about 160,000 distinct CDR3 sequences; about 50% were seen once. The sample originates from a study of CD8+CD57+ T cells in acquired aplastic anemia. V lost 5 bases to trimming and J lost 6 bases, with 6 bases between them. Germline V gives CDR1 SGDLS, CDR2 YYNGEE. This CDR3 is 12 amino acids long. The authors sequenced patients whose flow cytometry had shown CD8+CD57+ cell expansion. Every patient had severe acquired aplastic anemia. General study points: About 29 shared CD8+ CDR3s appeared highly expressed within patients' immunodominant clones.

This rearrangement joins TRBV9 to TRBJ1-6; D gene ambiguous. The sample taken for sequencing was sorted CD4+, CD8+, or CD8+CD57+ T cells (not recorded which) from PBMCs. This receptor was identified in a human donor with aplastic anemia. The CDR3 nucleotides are TGTGCCAGCAGTCAGGTTAATTCACCCCTCCACTTT. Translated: CASSQVNSPLHF.